This T cell receptor (beta chain) emerged from a study of blood T cell repertoires in COVID-19. Study in general: Specimens from acute and convalescent COVID-19 originated in the United States, Italy and Spain. In each case, the material was cDNA or gDNA derived from T cells, B-cell-depleted T cells, or PBMCs.

This clone was seen just once. V was trimmed by 3 bases and J by 4 bases, leaving 9 bases between them. Germline V gene lookup returns CDR1 SGHVS and CDR2 FNYEAQ. There are 13 residues in the CDR3. How the authors handled the data: Reference gene primer amplification gave nucleated cell count estimates. Sequenced by immunoSEQ multiplex PCR; TCRdb stores in-frame clones only, minus some. The DNA gave D and trimming, while V, J and clone size come from that table. The repertoire holds some 110,000 clones, roughly 80% seen once, with 15% to 20% in the top ten. The chain joins TRBV7-6 to TRBJ2-5; D unresolved. This TCR was sampled from a woman aged 70-85 years with acute or convalescent COVID-19. Sequenced input: peripheral blood. CDR3 DNA sequence: TGTGCCAGCAGCTTGTTAGCTCGAGAGACCCAGTACTTC. It specifies CASSLLARETQYF.